This TCR beta chain came from a study of cytomegalovirus exposure and HLA in healthy donors (dated by TCRdb to 2015 to 2018). General notes on the study: In an earlier analysis of around 540 of the donors, around 300 Gb of sequence data and roughly 100 million unique TCR beta sequences from about 180 million T cells were reported. A later genetic analysis took genome-wide SNP genotypes for about three fifths of the 666 donors and used that subset as a discovery cohort. In the later analysis, no new phenotypic data were used to find candidate immune exposures; instead, reliance was placed on TCR beta sequences and their occurrence across donors. Donor age, sex, ethnicity and CMV serostatus were collected together with the repertoire data. The study aimed to test whether cataloging public T cell receptors could reveal signatures of past pathogen exposure. About five DR-DQ haplotypes were handled as single units for association and clustering, since linkage in the cohort was strong. To decide whether each TCR beta V gene segment behaved as functional or pseudogenic, an earlier analysis of nearly 600 of the donors relied on high-throughput TCR beta sequencing. The study profiled the T cell repertoires of fewer than 850 subjects by immunosequencing and related them to cytomegalovirus serostatus. HLA typing included class I and class II loci at four-digit resolution. The study combined high-throughput TCR immunosequencing, statistical association of individual TCRs with disease status, and machine learning to predict cytomegalovirus infection status. To study patterns of TCR occurrence, a later analysis re-analyzed previously published TCR beta repertoires from more than 550 donors and added high-resolution HLA genotyping. Around 330 gigabases of sequencing data and 75 million to 85 million unique TCR sequences made up an early release that covered some 640 HLA-typed donors. Of the 398 genotyped donors, around 81% fell in the genetic ancestry cluster associated with self-reported Caucasian donors. Among roughly 370 genotyped donors of the cohort, an average of around 240,000 unique TCR beta nucleotide sequences were sequenced per donor, roughly 18% of them non-productive. Along with the roughly 700-subject first cohort, a separate validation cohort of over a hundred different subjects was used. Typing coverage differed by locus: A, B, C, DRB1 and DQB1 were typed in roughly 629-630 donors, DQA1 in 522, DPA1 in roughly 590, and DPB1 in approximately 450. All discovery cohort repertoires had been generated on a single sequencing platform.

CDR1 and CDR2 were assigned from the germline V gene as SGHAT and FQNNGV. The CDR3 holds 16 amino acids from the cysteine to the phenylalanine. Solely the CDR3 DNA is kept, with 48 bases framed from the first base. V is cut by 2 bases and J by 4 bases, and the space between the germline ends is 16 bases. Libraries were made using the immunoSEQ multiplex PCR assay. For the multiplex PCR, a mixture combining 60 forward primers for TCR Vbeta segments and 13 reverse primers for TCR Jbeta segments was used. A multiplex PCR assay on genomic DNA amplified the CDR3 region of rearranged TCR beta genes. On the Illumina HiSeq System, the amplified TCR beta libraries were sequenced as 87-base-pair reads. In the authors' own workflow: A later analysis tallied about 77 million unique TCR beta chains across the 666 repertoires, and about 10 million of those chains were shared by two or more donors. Raw reads were error-corrected and collapsed into unique sequences by a nearest-neighbor algorithm in which closely related sequences were merged to remove PCR and sequencing errors. V, D and J gene segments were assigned by aligning CDR3 sequences to IMGT reference sequences. For a sequence to be retained, a match of at least six nucleotides was required to both a V gene segment and a J gene segment. Rearrangements were classified as productive when the CDR3 lacked stop codons and remained in frame with V and J, and all other rearrangements were classified as non-productive. CDR3 was defined according to IMGT convention as the region running from the second conserved V-encoded cysteine to the conserved J-encoded phenylalanine. The earlier analysis of roughly 590 of the donors excluded any sequence lacking an unambiguous match to a single V gene segment. An earlier analysis of 500 to 700 of the donors classified V segments as functional when productive rearrangements were above 56.7% and as segregating when the standard deviation between donors was above 5%. A statistical classification framework was built for diagnosing cytomegalovirus status from the catalog of TCR beta chain sequences. In a later analysis, TCR nucleotide sequences were compared against IMGT/GENE-DB human TR gene sequences so that V and J genes could be assigned. In a later analysis, CDR3 sequences and most-parsimonious VDJ recombination scenarios were assigned using the TCRdist pipeline. In a later analysis, each TCR beta chain was defined by its CDR3 amino acid sequence together with its V-gene family, and reads lacking a unique V-gene family were excluded. As a way to deal with suspected cross-contamination and a sequencing artifact, a later analysis dropped approximately 570 nucleotide sequences that were highly shared and had low generation probability. For each public chain, a later analysis derived a clonal expansion index from normalized ranks of inferred template counts within each repertoire. In a later analysis, generation probabilities were computed using a VDJ recombination model fitted to out-of-frame rearrangements, and the results were checked against IGoR. In a later analysis, hypergeometric tests were used to score TCR-TCR, TCR-HLA and TCR-CMV co-occurrence, with a repertoire-size bias correction applied to TCR pairs. False discovery rates were estimated in a later analysis by permuting HLA or CMV assignments 20 times. In a later analysis, co-occurring TCRs were grouped using DBSCAN, and TCRdist sequence similarity was added for clustering within HLA-allele-positive subsets. For co-occurrence clustering, repertoires with fewer than 30,000 or more than 120,000 public chains were excluded, along with five repertoires with anomalous nucleotide sharing. What TCRdb holds here is the immuneACCESS table cut down to in-frame rearrangements. Part of the clones is not present; checked against another copy, under half of the missing clones reflect an unresolved V gene, and the others are unexplained. D and trimming were read from the DNA, whereas the V and J calls and clone size are those reported in that table. For this sample the table gives about 140,000 clones, of which roughly 70% were detected only once. The ten largest clones add up to around 2% of the sample.

The study at large found these results: Cytomegalovirus status was reported to be diagnosed by the classifier with high specificity and sensitivity in both the original and validation cohorts. A further reported finding was that TCR beta sequences accurately predicted the HLA-A and HLA-B alleles for most subjects in the first cohort. In a later analysis, HLA-associated TCR beta chains showed more clonal expansion and lower generation probabilities than non-associated chains that were equally common. A few of the identified cytomegalovirus-associated TCR beta chains were confirmed in vitro to be specific for cytomegalovirus antigens. Compared with the roughly 710-donor mean, donors in an Asian-associated ancestry cluster had fewer N-insertions in productive TCRs, according to a later genetic analysis. In a later analysis, some 18,000 TCR beta sequences were associated with specific HLA alleles at a false discovery rate of 0.05. An earlier analysis of approximately 600 of the donors showed that most TCR beta V segments appeared in productive rearrangements either about 87% or about 30% of the time, which broadly matched IMGT annotations. Because the 87-base-pair reads could not distinguish some IMGT-functional V segments, including TRBV6-2 and TRBV6-3, those segments were excluded. Around 16 rarely observed V segments, including chromosome 9 orphons, were excluded from the earlier analysis of several hundred of the donors because counts were too low. An association between a missense DCLRE1C variant and V-gene and J-gene trimming of TCR beta chains was found in a later genetic analysis and replicated in an independent cohort. Strong co-occurrence of HLA alleles, especially DR and DQ, made assigning TCR associations to individual alleles difficult. For the cohort, immune exposure information was limited to CMV serostatus. Most TCR sequences were observed very rarely across donors, whereas some public TCRs were present in many individuals. A total of some 180 TCR beta chains were listed by the study as associated with cytomegalovirus. According to the authors, the approach could potentially be generalized to other disease states and immunological phenotypes. In a later analysis, the rate of TCR association differed among HLA loci, with DRB1 alleles having the most associated TCRs and HLA-C alleles having the fewest. Presence/absence analyses assumed roughly uniform sequencing depth across donors, an assumption that may not hold. Linkage disequilibrium might explain the correlated functional status among segregating V segments, but an unknown experimental factor could not be ruled out. According to a later analysis, parvovirus B19, influenza, CMV and Epstein-Barr virus appeared linked to several top co-occurrence clusters. A group of highly shared sequence variants was considered likely to be a technical artifact of the sequencing pipeline. HLA typing was unavailable for some donors at each locus, so association tests used only the typed subset. According to a later analysis, most CMV-associated TCR beta chains appeared to be HLA-restricted, and the HLA associations seemed to be driven largely by CMV exposure. The cohort was sequenced for TCR beta chains only, and without alpha or paired-chain data the features that could be detected were limited.

The cohort consisted of 650 to 850 healthy bone marrow donors. All cohort members were sampled while nominally healthy, although unrecorded immune exposures were likely present. The donor was CMV seronegative and was included in the group of hundreds of seronegative cohort members. Every donor gave a peripheral blood sample, and the peripheral blood mononuclear cells from that sample were used for TCR beta sequencing. The Qiagen DNeasy Blood Extraction Kit was used to extract genomic DNA from the blood cell samples. Concerning this clone itself: Its cognate antigen has yet to be identified. Nothing much larger sits one base from this clone, and base qualities are not available.

The sequence was obtained from a woman in her forties in good health and CMV-seronegative. The material sequenced was PBMCs. The chain links TRBV11-2 with TRBJ2-3; the D gene is perhaps TRBD2, from 5 matching bases. For the CDR3, the sequence is CASSLTLGVMADTQYF. The DNA sequence follows: TGTGCCAGCAGCTTAACCCTCGGGGTCATGGCAGATACGCAGTATTTT.